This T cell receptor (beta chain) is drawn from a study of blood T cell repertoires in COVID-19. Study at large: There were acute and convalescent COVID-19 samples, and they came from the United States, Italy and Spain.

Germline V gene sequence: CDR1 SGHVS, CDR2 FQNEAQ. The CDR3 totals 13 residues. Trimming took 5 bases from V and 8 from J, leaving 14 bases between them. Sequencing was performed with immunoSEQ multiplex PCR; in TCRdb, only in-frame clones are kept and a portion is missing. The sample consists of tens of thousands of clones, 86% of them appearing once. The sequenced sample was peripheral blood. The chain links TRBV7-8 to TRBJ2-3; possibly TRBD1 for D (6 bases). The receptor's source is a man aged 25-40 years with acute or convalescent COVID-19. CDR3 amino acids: CASSNLLGGTQYF. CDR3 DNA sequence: TGTGCCAGCAGCAATCTACTAGGGGGTACGCAGTATTTT.